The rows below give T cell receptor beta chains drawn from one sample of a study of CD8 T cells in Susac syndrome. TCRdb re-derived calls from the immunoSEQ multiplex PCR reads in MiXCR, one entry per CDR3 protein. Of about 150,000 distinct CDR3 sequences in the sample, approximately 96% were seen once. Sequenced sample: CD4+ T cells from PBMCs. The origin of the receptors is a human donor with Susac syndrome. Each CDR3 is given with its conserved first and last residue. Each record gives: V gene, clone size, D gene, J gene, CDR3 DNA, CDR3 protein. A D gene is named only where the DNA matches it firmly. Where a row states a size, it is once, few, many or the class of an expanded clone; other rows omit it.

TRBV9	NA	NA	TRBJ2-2	TGTGCCAGCAGCCCCCGCGGGACACTCAACACCGGGGAGCTGTTTTTT	CASSPRGTLNTGELFF
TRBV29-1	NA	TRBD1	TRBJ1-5	TGCAGCATCAGCCAGGGGGAGGGGCAGCCCCAGCATTTT	CSISQGEGQPQHF
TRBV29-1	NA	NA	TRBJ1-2	TGCAGCGTTGAGGGTAGGCAAAACTATGGCTACACCTTC	CSVEGRQNYGYTF
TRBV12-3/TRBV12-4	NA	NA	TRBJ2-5	TGTGCCAGCAGTGCCTTGGGGGGGCGTGAGACCCAGTACTTC	CASSALGGRETQYF
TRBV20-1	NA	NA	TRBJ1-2	TGCAGTGCCGCCTTGCCGGGACTGAGCTATGGCTACACCTTC	CSAALPGLSYGYTF
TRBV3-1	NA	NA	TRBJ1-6	TGTGCCAGCAGCCAAGGGATTAGGTCTAATTCACCCCTCCACTTT	CASSQGIRSNSPLHF
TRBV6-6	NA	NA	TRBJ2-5	TGTGCCAGCAGTTACTCCCTAAACCCAGAGACCCAGTACTTC	CASSYSLNPETQYF
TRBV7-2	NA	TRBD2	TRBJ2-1	TGTGCCAGCCTTCCCCCAGCGGGGGGCCTAAGCTCCTACAATGAGCAGTTCTTC	CASLPPAGGLSSYNEQFF
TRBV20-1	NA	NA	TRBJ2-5	TGCAGTGCTTCGCCTAGGAAGGGGGAGACCCAGTACTTC	CSASPRKGETQYF
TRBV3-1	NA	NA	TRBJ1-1	TGTGCCAGCAGCCAGAGGGACGGTGAAGCTTTCTTT	CASSQRDGEAFF
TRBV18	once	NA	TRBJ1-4	TGTGCCAGCTCACCACAAGCTAATGAAAAACTGTTTTTT	CASSPQANEKLFF
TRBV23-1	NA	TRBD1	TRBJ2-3	TGCGCCAGCAGTCAATTCAGACAGGGAACAGATACGCAGTATTTT	CASSQFRQGTDTQYF
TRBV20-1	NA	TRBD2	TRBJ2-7	TGCAGTGCTAGATCAATCTTTGGCGGGGGGCTAATTTACGAGCAGTACTTC	CSARSIFGGGLIYEQYF
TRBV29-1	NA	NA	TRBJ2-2	TGCAGCGTTGTTAGGGACTTGCACACCGGGGAGCTGTTTTTT	CSVVRDLHTGELFF
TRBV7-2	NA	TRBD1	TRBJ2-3	TGTGCCAGCAGTCAAGGGACAGGTACCACAGATACGCAGTATTTT	CASSQGTGTTDTQYF